This record looks at one T cell receptor (beta chain) sequence and its context. These data are taken from a study of blood T cell repertoires in COVID-19. Study overall: The United States, Italy and Spain supplied acute and convalescent COVID-19 samples. In each case, the material was cDNA or gDNA derived from T cells, B-cell-depleted T cells, or PBMCs.

Original processing notes: Reference gene primer amplification in the assay estimated nucleated cell counts. Libraries were prepared by immunoSEQ multiplex PCR; TCRdb keeps only in-frame clonotypes and omits some of them. The V and J calls and the clone size are those of that table, but D and trimming were determined from the DNA. Of approximately 160,000 clones listed, 70% to 90% were seen once; the top ten hold 7.5% to 9.5%. Sample: peripheral blood. This sequence was found in a man aged 40-55 years who had recovered from COVID-19.

The CDR3 bases are TGTGCCAGCAGTGGAGGGGAGCATGGCTACACCTTC. Its protein is CASSGGEHGYTF. The chain links TRBV6-6 to TRBJ1-2, with D perhaps matching TRBD1 (5 bases). V shed 5 bases and J shed 6 bases, with 10 bases lying between them. This CDR3 comprises 12 residues. Germline V gene lookup returns CDR1 MNHNY and CDR2 SVGAGI (reference sequence).